The rows below give T cell receptor beta chains drawn from one sample of a study of monozygotic twins with inflammatory bowel disease. TCRdb reanalyzed the 5' RACE reads and collapses them to one entry per CDR3 protein, without DNA. Seen in this sample are about 300,000 distinct CDR3 sequences; the ten most common clones hold over 5.5%. Sample: blood. The origin of the receptors is a human donor with ulcerative colitis or Crohn's disease, or a healthy co-twin of an affected twin (not recorded which). The CDR3 runs from the conserved cysteine through the conserved F or W.

>TRBJ1-4|TRBV5-5
CASSFSGARGEKLFF
>TRBJ2-3|TRBV4-3
CASSQDRVRADTQYF
>TRBJ2-1|TRBV7-2
CASSTTSRLFF
>TRBJ1-4|TRBV20-1
CSASIRLGEKLFF
>TRBJ2-3|TRBV5-1
CASSADRPSTDTQYF
>TRBJ2-2|TRBV6-6
CATLLAGGPGELFF
>TRBJ2-1|TRBV20-1
CSGRYYNEQFF
>TRBJ1-5|TRBV4-1
CASSQSRSDIINQPQHF
>TRBJ1-1|TRBV7-9
CASSSSDGFREAFF
>TRBJ2-1|TRBV6-2/TRBV6-3
CASSLAGGPRNEQFF
>TRBJ1-4|TRBV5-1
CASSPRLLKRTNEKLFF
>TRBJ2-7|TRBV20-1
CSARDLGTGPYEQYF
>TRBJ2-7|TRBV7-2
CASSLELGQVYEQYF
>TRBJ1-5|TRBV20-1
CSATKQGRDQPQHF
>TRBJ2-7|TRBV24-1
CATSEPGTRQYF
>TRBJ2-2|TRBV12-3/TRBV12-4
CASSHNLGGNTGELFF
>TRBJ2-7|TRBV7-3
CASSLVGDTEQYF
>TRBJ2-6|TRBV6-1
CASNRLSSGANVLTF
>TRBJ2-3|TRBV20-1
CSAGMTGTDTQYF
>TRBJ2-3|TRBV20-1
CSARVWDRAGDTQYF
>TRBJ2-7|TRBV27
CASRFGTSNSYEQYF
>TRBJ2-1|TRBV29-1
CSLEASGDNEQFF
>TRBJ1-1|TRBV20-1
CSATTGNREAFF
>TRBJ2-7|TRBV18
CASSPGTGGYEQYF
>TRBJ1-5|TRBV24-1
CATSWDGNQPQHF
>TRBJ1-5|TRBV7-9
CASSSMTGMSQPQHF
>TRBJ2-3|TRBV5-1
CASSPSGRATDTQYF
>TRBJ1-2|TRBV24-1
CATSDSRQLNYGYTF
>TRBJ2-1|TRBV5-6
CASSLAESGSGYEQFF
>TRBJ1-1|TRBV7-9
CASSRTGGAVEAFF
>TRBJ2-7|TRBV7-2
CASSGQPAGRTYEQYF
>TRBJ2-5|TRBV9
CASSVGGVPEQYF
>TRBJ2-5|TRBV12-3/TRBV12-4
CASSMRGGRETQYF
>TRBJ1-5|TRBV5-4
CASSLGWDQPQHF
>TRBJ2-5|TRBV5-6
CASSLRPEPQETQYF
>TRBJ2-5|TRBV12-3/TRBV12-4
CASRRAETQYF
>TRBJ2-7|TRBV6-5
CASSYLSSHEQYF
>TRBJ1-4|TRBV7-2
CASSPGTYEKLFF
>TRBJ1-4|TRBV19
CASRSGGGSNEKLFF
>TRBJ2-2|TRBV28
CASSLTSGRGTGELFF
>TRBJ2-5|TRBV18
CASSSSGGAKTQYF
>TRBJ2-7|TRBV5-1
CASSLGPDSYEQYF
>TRBJ2-5|TRBV3-1
CASSQDSTRVKTQYF
>TRBJ1-6|TRBV14
CASSQRPGNSPLHF
>TRBJ1-4|TRBV7-8
CASSSAGGYDNEKLFF
>TRBJ1-2|TRBV27
CASSLMGGISYGYTF
>TRBJ2-3|TRBV5-5
CASSLLTGTRSDTQYF
>TRBJ2-5|TRBV5-1
CASKYQETQYF
>TRBJ2-2|TRBV5-1
CASSSTFGTGELFF
>TRBJ2-2|TRBV5-1
CASSFQALTGELFF
>TRBJ2-5|TRBV18
CASSPVTAQGTQYF
>TRBJ1-5|TRBV4-3
CASSVGTASNQPQHF
>TRBJ1-6|TRBV5-6
CASSSGPGSGNSPLHF